These 32 T cell receptor beta chains came from one sample sequenced in a study of blood T cell repertoires in COVID-19. Here immunoSEQ multiplex PCR was the method, and the copy in TCRdb shows in-frame clones only, minus some. Seen here are fewer than 250,000 clones, less than 90% observed once, and the top ten hold approximately 20%. Sequencing was carried out using peripheral blood. These receptors came from a man in his thirties or forties with active or convalescent COVID-19.

The chain joins TRBV12-3 or TRBV12-4 to TRBJ1-5; D gene unclear. With 5 bases removed from V and 7 bases from J, the gap between germline ends came to 12 bases. The CDR3 covers 13 residues. The CDR3 bases are TGTGCCAGCAGTCTCACACCAAGACAGCCCCAGCATTTT. This gives the protein CASSLTPRQPQHF.

In this sample, this clone turned up once. The J gene is TRBJ1-1, the V gene TRBV7-9; 8 bases are shared with TRBD1. Germline V gene data show CDR1 as SEHNR and CDR2 as FQNEAQ (reference sequence). The CDR3 runs 15 residues. Losses at the gene ends were 0 bases for V and 4 bases for J; bases not matched to a gene: 4. The DNA for the CDR3 is TGTGCCAGCAGCTTAGCTGGCAGGGGGCCCACTGAAGCTTTCTTT. As protein: CASSLAGRGPTEAFF.

The rearrangement uses TRBV6-6 and TRBJ1-1; possibly TRBD1 for D (5 bases). Trimming removed 7 bases from V and 5 bases from J, with 11 bases in between. The CDR3 sequence is 12 residues long. The germline gives CDR1 MNHNY, CDR2 SVGAGI (reference sequence). The CDR3 loop is CASTSGGTEAFF. DNA for the CDR3: TGTGCCAGCACGAGCGGGGGGACTGAAGCTTTCTTT.

This clone showed up just a few times. The chain carries TRBV11-2 and TRBJ1-2; 7 bases are shared with TRBD1. Germline CDR1 and CDR2: SGHAT and FQNNGV. V trimming: 0 bases; J trimming: 2 bases; junction bases outside the gene matches: 18. CDR3 size: 20 residues. This chain's CDR3 is CASSLDGFAQGPVPNYGYTF. Here the CDR3 DNA reads TGTGCCAGCAGCTTAGATGGGTTTGCACAGGGGCCTGTGCCAAACTATGGCTACACCTTC.

CDR3 DNA sequence: TGTGCCAGCAGCCCCGTGACAGCCTACACTGAAGCTTTCTTT. It encodes CASSPVTAYTEAFF. V is TRBV5-6 and J is TRBJ1-1; possible D gene TRBD1, 5 bases. Germline-derived CDR1 and CDR2 are SGHDT and YYEEEE. V gave up 4 bases and J gave up 3 bases, with 13 bases separating them. This CDR3 region has 14 residues.

This clone has more than one count but fewer than ten. This CDR3 is CASIEEGRIGNTIYF. The DNA of the CDR3 is TGTGCCAGCATCGAGGAGGGGCGGATTGGAAACACCATATATTTT. The chain carries TRBV7-9 and TRBJ1-3, with TRBD1 as a possible D gene (5 bases). Per the germline V gene, CDR1 is SEHNR and CDR2 is FQNEAQ (reference sequence). The CDR3 has 15 amino acids. Trimming pared 7 bases from V and 3 bases from J, leaving 16 bases between.

V gene TRBV28 combines with J gene TRBJ2-1; 10 bases agree with TRBD2. The V gene end was trimmed by 2 bases and the J gene end by 4 bases; junction bases not matched to a gene: 2. This CDR3 is built from 15 residues. Germline V gene lookup returns CDR1 MDHEN and CDR2 SYDVKM. CDR3 sequence reads: CASSLVTSGYNEQFF. The CDR3 DNA reads as TGTGCCAGCAGTTTAGTGACTAGCGGGTACAATGAGCAGTTCTTC.

The gene calls are TRBV9 and TRBJ2-3; 7 bases fit TRBD1. CDR3 length: 12 amino acids. The germline V gene encodes CDR1 SGDLS and CDR2 YYNGEE. J lost 5 bases, V lost 4 bases, and 1 base had no gene match. This CDR3 is CASSHRGDTQYF. The CDR3 nucleotides are TGTGCCAGCAGCCACAGGGGAGATACGCAGTATTTT.

The V gene is TRBV7-9, the J gene TRBJ2-5, with D maybe TRBD2 (5 bases). Trimming removed 5 bases from V and 4 bases from J, with 17 bases in between. CDR1 SEHNR and CDR2 FQNEAQ come from the germline V gene (reference sequence). This CDR3 is built from 15 residues. The CDR3 loop is CASSLRKDWLETQYF. DNA of the CDR3: TGTGCCAGCAGCCTCCGAAAGGACTGGTTAGAGACCCAGTACTTC.

CDR3 bases: TGCGCCAGCAAAGGGGAGAACACTGAAGCTTTCTTT. This encodes CASKGENTEAFF. The chain has TRBV4-1 and TRBJ1-1, with TRBD1 as a possible D gene (5 bases). Trimming took off 7 bases at V and 1 base at J, with 7 bases between the two ends. Germline CDR1 reads MGHRA; CDR2 reads YSYEKL. CDR3 length: 12 residues.

The chain carries TRBV30 and TRBJ1-6; 10 bases align to TRBD1. CDR3 size: 16 residues. The J segment lost 6 bases and the V segment lost 3 bases, leaving 8 bases of the junction unmatched. Per the germline V gene, CDR1 is GTSNPN and CDR2 is SVGIG (reference sequence). In DNA, the CDR3 is TGTGCCTGGAGGGGGGACAGGGGTTTGAGTAATTCACCCCTCCACTTT. This encodes CAWRGDRGLSNSPLHF.

This chain links TRBV4-2 with TRBJ1-1; unclear D gene. The germline CDR1 and CDR2 sequences are LGHNA and YNFKEQ. Trimming took 0 bases from V and 1 from J, leaving 9 bases between them. CDR3 length: 15 residues. The CDR3 nucleotides are TGTGCCAGCAGCCAAGAGGAGGGAGCGAACACTGAAGCTTTCTTT. Amino acid sequence: CASSQEEGANTEAFF.

J is TRBJ1-2 and V is TRBV6-5, with TRBD1 matching 10 bases. The CDR3 has 12 amino acids. J gave up 8 bases and V 6 bases, and 3 bases lay outside the gene matches. Per the germline V gene, CDR1 is MNHEY and CDR2 is SVGAGI. The DNA for the CDR3 is TGTGCCAGCAGACCGACAGGGGGCGGCTACACCTTC. It yields the protein CASRPTGGGYTF.

V gene TRBV19 combines with J gene TRBJ2-6, with 13 bases fitting TRBD2. The CDR3 totals 19 residues. V lost 5 bases, J lost 3 bases, and 10 bases stayed unmatched. Germline V gene lookup returns CDR1 LNHDA and CDR2 SQIVND (reference sequence). CDR3 sequence (DNA): TGTGCCAGTAGTTGGGGACTAGCGGGAAGGGGAAGTGGGGCCAACGTCCTGACTTTC. Protein sequence: CASSWGLAGRGSGANVLTF.

The chain has TRBV5-6 and TRBJ1-1, with D possibly TRBD1 on 5 matching bases. Germline CDR1 and CDR2: SGHDT and YYEEEE. V dropped 3 bases and J dropped 5 bases, with 14 bases sitting between them. This CDR3 is built from 14 residues. The CDR3, as DNA: TGTGCCAGCAGCTCCCCTCCGGGGGGAACTGAAGCTTTCTTT. The encoded protein is CASSSPPGGTEAFF.

The chain employs TRBV7-2 and TRBJ1-4, with D unresolved. Looked up from germline, CDR1 is SGHTA and CDR2 is FQGNSA. The CDR3 has 13 amino acids. Trimming took off 4 bases at V and 4 bases at J, with 7 bases between the two ends. The CDR3 here is CASSSDFNEKLFF. The CDR3 DNA follows: TGTGCCAGCAGCTCCGACTTTAATGAAAAACTGTTTTTT.

The chain carries TRBV6-6 and TRBJ1-6; a possible D gene is TRBD1 (5 bases). CDR3 length equals 17 residues. Germline V gene lookup returns CDR1 MNHNY and CDR2 SVGAGI (reference sequence). V was trimmed by 5 bases and J by 8 bases, leaving 22 bases between them. The CDR3 is CASSRGFRGLGDSPLHF. The CDR3 nucleotides are TGTGCCAGCAGTCGCGGTTTTAGGGGTCTCGGCGATTCACCCCTCCACTTT.

This chain links TRBV28 with TRBJ1-3; 7 bases agree with TRBD1. This CDR3 has 15 residues. V shed 4 bases, J shed 4 bases, and the junction held 7 bases outside the gene matches. Germline V gives CDR1 MDHEN, CDR2 SYDVKM. DNA of the CDR3: TGTGCCAGCAGTTCCCCGGGACAGCCAGGAAACACCATATATTTT. Translation gives CASSSPGQPGNTIYF.

The V gene is TRBV6-6, the J gene TRBJ2-2, with 13 bases matching TRBD2. The CDR3 spans 16 residues. Trimming took 5 bases from V and 7 from J; bases not matched to a gene: 7. CDR1 and CDR2 from the germline V gene are MNHNY and SVGAGI (reference sequence). CDR3 DNA sequence: TGTGCCAGCAGTAGAGGACTAGCGGGAGTTGTCGGGGAGCTGTTTTTT. It yields the protein CASSRGLAGVVGELFF.

V is TRBV15 and J is TRBJ2-7; D gene uncertain. CDR3 length: 13 amino acids. The V gene lost 8 bases and the J gene lost 6 bases, with 17 bases spanning the gap. Germline loops: CDR1 LNHNV, CDR2 YYDKDF (reference sequence). CDR3 coding DNA: TGTGCCACCGCTCATGGCCCGTTACCCGAGCAGTACTTC. Residues: CATAHGPLPEQYF.

The chain has TRBV12-3 or TRBV12-4 and TRBJ2-1; D is unresolved. V lost 1 base and J lost 8, with 6 bases in between. CDR3 size: 12 residues. CDR3 in amino acids: CASSLGQYEQFF. The DNA for the CDR3 is TGTGCCAGCAGTTTAGGGCAGTATGAGCAGTTCTTC.

Concerning this clone itself: Other DNA sequences in the sample encode the same CDR3. The chain links TRBV25-1 to TRBJ1-2; D remains ambiguous. Germline V gives CDR1 MGHDK, CDR2 SYGVNS. There are 14 residues in the CDR3. The V and J ends lost 3 bases and 0 bases respectively, with 8 bases between them. CDR3 region: CASSERGTNYGYTF. The CDR3 DNA sequence: TGTGCCAGCAGTGAGAGAGGGACTAACTATGGCTACACCTTC.

The chain couples TRBV5-1 to TRBJ2-1, with 9 bases fitting TRBD1. This CDR3 region has 16 residues. Germline trimming cut 4 bases from V and 0 bases from J; bases unmatched to any gene: 5. Looked up from germline, CDR1 is SGHRS and CDR2 is YFSETQ. CDR3 nucleotide sequence: TGCGCCAGCAGCACGGGACAGGGCCCCTCCTACAATGAGCAGTTCTTC. This gives the protein CASSTGQGPSYNEQFF.

J is TRBJ1-1 and V is TRBV28, with D unresolved. The CDR3 is made up of 14 amino acids. CDR1 is MDHEN, CDR2 SYDVKM, per germline. The germline V and J ends were trimmed by 4 bases and 2 bases, with 11 bases remaining between them. The CDR3, as DNA: TGTGCCAGCAGTTGGAGCGGATTAAACACTGAAGCTTTCTTT. Its protein is CASSWSGLNTEAFF.

This chain links TRBV18 with TRBJ2-1; D is unclear. This CDR3 is built from 14 residues. Germline CDR1 is KGHSH and CDR2 is LQKENI. Trimming stripped 0 bases from V and 9 bases from J, with 12 bases between. The CDR3 reads CASSPPSNSVEQFF. As DNA, the CDR3 is TGTGCCAGCTCACCACCTAGTAACTCGGTTGAGCAGTTCTTC.

This chain joins TRBV9 and TRBJ2-3; TRBD1 is a possible D gene (5 bases). Looked up from germline, CDR1 is SGDLS and CDR2 is YYNGEE. This CDR3 is built from 17 residues. V lost 3 bases and J lost 0, with 17 bases in between. The CDR3 nucleotides are TGTGCCAGCAGCGCCAACAGACAGCGACCTAGCACAGATACGCAGTATTTT. This gives the protein CASSANRQRPSTDTQYF.

The chain carries TRBV2 and TRBJ1-2; possible D gene TRBD1, 6 bases. The V end was cut by 11 bases, the J end by 5 bases, with 18 bases between. This CDR3 has 13 residues. Per germline, CDR1 SNHLY and CDR2 FYNNEI. The CDR3, as DNA: TGTGCCTCAGACCTGCCAGGGGAGTATGGCTACACCTTC. Translation gives CASDLPGEYGYTF.

This sequence joins TRBV7-2 and TRBJ1-2; D remains unclear. V was trimmed by 5 bases and J by 1 base, leaving 20 bases between them. The CDR3 runs to 17 residues. The germline V gene encodes CDR1 SGHTA and CDR2 FQGNSA. CDR3 residues: CASSPGWSIIVNYGYTF. CDR3 DNA sequence: TGTGCCAGCAGCCCCGGGTGGTCGATAATTGTTAACTATGGCTACACCTTC.

The chain couples TRBV5-6 to TRBJ2-5; 10 bases line up with TRBD2. V gave up 4 bases and J gave up 5 bases; unmatched junction bases: 14. CDR1 is SGHDT and CDR2 is YYEEEE in the germline V gene. CDR3 length: 17 amino acids. The CDR3 DNA sequence: TGTGCCAGCAGCCCGGAAGGAGCGGGGGGGCCGGGCGAGACCCAGTACTTC. Translated, it gives CASSPEGAGGPGETQYF. The full variable domain, with the rest looked up from reference TRBV5-6 and TRBJ2-5, is DAGVTQSPTHLIKTRGQQVTLRCSPKSGHDTVSWYQQALGQGPQFIFQYYEEEERQRGNFPDRFSGHQFPNYSSELNVNALLLGDSALYLCASSPEGAGGPGETQYFGPGTRLLVL.

CDR3 DNA: TGTGCCAGCAGCCCCCTTTCTGCGGGGGGTGAGACCCAGTACTTC. Translating gives CASSPLSAGGETQYF. This chain joins TRBV7-2 and TRBJ2-5; 8 nucleotides agree with TRBD2. Germline V CDR1 and CDR2: SGHTA, FQGNSA. The CDR3 length is 15 residues. V was pared by 5 bases and J by 5 bases, with 10 bases of the junction left unmatched.

This CDR3 reads CASSSARRDTIYF. The CDR3 DNA reads as TGCGCCAGCAGCTCAGCTCGGAGAGACACCATATATTTT. The gene calls are TRBV5-1 and TRBJ1-3; D remains unclear. The CDR3 contains 13 residues. Germline V lookup: CDR1 SGHRS, CDR2 YFSETQ. Trimming cost V 3 bases and J 8 bases, with 12 bases left between them.

This clone was seen only once. The chain carries TRBV3-1 (or the pseudogene TRBV3-2) and TRBJ2-5, with TRBD1 as a possible D gene (6 bases). Germline loops: CDR1 LGHDT, CDR2 YNNKEL (reference sequence). This CDR3 comprises 15 residues. Trimming removed 4 bases from V and 5 bases from J, with 17 bases in between. CDR3 DNA: TGTGCCAGCAGCCTAGAAGACAAAAGGGGGGAGACCCAGTACTTC. Residues: CASSLEDKRGETQYF.